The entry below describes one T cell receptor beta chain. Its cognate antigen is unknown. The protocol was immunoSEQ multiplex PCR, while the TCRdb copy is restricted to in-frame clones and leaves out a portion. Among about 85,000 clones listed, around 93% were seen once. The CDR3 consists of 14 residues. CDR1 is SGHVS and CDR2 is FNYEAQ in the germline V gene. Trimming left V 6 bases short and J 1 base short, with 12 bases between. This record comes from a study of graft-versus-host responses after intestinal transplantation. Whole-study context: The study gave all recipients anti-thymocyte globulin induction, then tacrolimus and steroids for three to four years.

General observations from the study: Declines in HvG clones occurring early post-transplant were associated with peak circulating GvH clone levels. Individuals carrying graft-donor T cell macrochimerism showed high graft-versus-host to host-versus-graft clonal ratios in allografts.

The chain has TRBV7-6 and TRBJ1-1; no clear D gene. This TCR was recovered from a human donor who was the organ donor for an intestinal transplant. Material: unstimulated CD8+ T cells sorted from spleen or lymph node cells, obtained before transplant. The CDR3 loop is CASSSGRGNTEAFF. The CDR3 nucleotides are TGTGCCAGCAGTTCCGGGCGGGGGAACACTGAAGCTTTCTTT.